This is a list of T cell receptor beta chains from one sample in a study of CD8 T cells in Susac syndrome. TCRdb reanalysed the immunoSEQ multiplex PCR reads using MiXCR and keeps one entry per CDR3 protein. The sample shows approximately 150,000 distinct CDR3 sequences, approximately 95% of them seen only once. Sequences were obtained from CD4+ T cells from PBMCs. Receptors originate from a human donor with multiple sclerosis. Both conserved end residues are part of each CDR3. A D gene is named only where the DNA matches it firmly.

CDR3	J	D	V
CASSSVGQGYEQYF	TRBJ2-7	TRBD1	TRBV5-6
CASSTQLRKNPYEQYF	TRBJ2-7	NA	TRBV6-2/TRBV6-3
CASSLFAQETQYF	TRBJ2-5	NA	TRBV7-9
CASSPRGQGGADTQYF	TRBJ2-3	NA	TRBV7-6
CASSLDHSGNTIYF	TRBJ1-3	NA	TRBV5-1
CASRTGTSSTDTQYF	TRBJ2-3	TRBD2	TRBV5-1
CASSDRGAYGYTF	TRBJ1-2	NA	TRBV6-2/TRBV6-3
CASSNAGTGGDEQYF	TRBJ2-7	TRBD1	TRBV19
CAGLVKSGHNEQFF	TRBJ2-1	NA	TRBV30
CSARDSGRLAYNEQFF	TRBJ2-1	TRBD2	TRBV20-1
CSAKGDRVGRTIYF	TRBJ1-3	TRBD1	TRBV20-1
CAWRGGGNTGELFF	TRBJ2-2	NA	TRBV30
CSASTGNIQYF	TRBJ2-4	NA	TRBV29-1